This entry lists 20 T cell receptor beta chains sequenced from one sample in a study of T cell responses to AZD1222 COVID-19 vaccine. Method: immunoSEQ multiplex PCR; TCRdb's copy keeps in-frame clones and lacks some. The repertoire has 150,000 or so clones, about 87% of them found once; the top ten carry around 2.9%. The sample was peripheral blood, taken on day 0 of AZD1222 vaccination. These receptors were collected from an adult in good health.

The chain recombines TRBV29-1 with TRBJ1-2; 7 positions match TRBD1. The CDR3 runs to 15 residues. The J segment lost 3 bases and the V segment lost 5 bases, leaving 12 bases of the junction unmatched. From germline, CDR1 is SQVTM and CDR2 ANQGSEA. CDR3 protein: CSVRTGITVHYGYTF. DNA of the CDR3: TGCAGCGTTAGGACAGGCATTACGGTGCACTATGGCTACACCTTC.

The chain combines TRBV19 with TRBJ2-2; weak D call: TRBD2 (7 bases). The CDR3 consists of 15 residues. Germline V lookup: CDR1 LNHDA, CDR2 SQIVND (reference sequence). The V gene lost 5 bases and the J gene lost 2 bases, with 12 bases spanning the gap. The CDR3 loop is CASSRRGANTGELFF. The DNA of the CDR3 is TGTGCCAGTAGTCGACGGGGGGCCAACACCGGGGAGCTGTTTTTT.

The rearrangement links TRBV6-5 to TRBJ2-7, with 8 bases lining up with TRBD1. V shed 9 bases and J 5 bases; nucleotides not matched to a gene: 9. The CDR3 extends over 13 amino acids. Looked up from germline, CDR1 is MNHEY and CDR2 is SVGAGI. The DNA for the CDR3 is TGTGCCAGTTTGGCAGGGGGCGGCCACGAGCAGTACTTC. This sequence encodes CASLAGGGHEQYF.

The genes are TRBV7-9 and TRBJ1-2; perhaps TRBD1 as D (5 bases). The CDR3 spans 14 residues. Germline V gene sequence: CDR1 SEHNR, CDR2 FQNEAQ (reference sequence). Trimming removed 0 bases from V and 4 bases from J, with 9 bases in between. CDR3: CASSLAGALYGYTF. The CDR3 DNA reads as TGTGCCAGCAGCTTAGCTGGGGCCCTCTATGGCTACACCTTC.

The V and J genes are TRBV6-6 and TRBJ2-4; D is possibly TRBD1 (5 bases). This CDR3 spans 16 amino acids. Per germline, CDR1 MNHNY and CDR2 SVGAGI (reference sequence). The V gene lost 0 bases and the J gene lost 4 bases, with 13 bases spanning the gap. CDR3 in amino acids: CASSYSLSQVKNIQYF. CDR3 DNA: TGTGCCAGCAGTTACTCGCTGTCACAGGTGAAAAACATTCAGTACTTC.

The chain uses TRBV7-2 and TRBJ1-2; 9 positions agree with TRBD1. CDR3 length equals 14 residues. Germline V gene lookup returns CDR1 SGHTA and CDR2 FQGNSA. The V gene end was trimmed by 4 bases and the J gene end by 6 bases; junction bases not matched to a gene: 6. The CDR3, as DNA: TGTGCCAGCAGCTCCGGACAGGGGACGGATGGCTACACCTTC. This gives the protein CASSSGQGTDGYTF.

The genes are TRBV7-9 and TRBJ2-1, with 11 nucleotides matching TRBD1. J gave up 4 bases and V 4 bases, and 3 bases lay outside the gene matches. Germline V lookup: CDR1 SEHNR, CDR2 FQNEAQ (reference sequence). CDR3 size: 15 residues. CDR3: CASSSGTGGYNEQFF. CDR3 in DNA: TGTGCCAGCAGCTCCGGGACAGGGGGATACAATGAGCAGTTCTTC.

This chain connects TRBV25-1 to TRBJ1-6, with 7 positions matching TRBD1. Per germline, CDR1 MGHDK and CDR2 SYGVNS. The CDR3 has 14 residues. J was trimmed by 10 bases and V by 6 bases; bases with no gene match: 9. The CDR3 DNA reads as TGTGCCAGCAGCGGAGGGCAGGGGGACTCACCCCTCCACTTT. This sequence encodes CASSGGQGDSPLHF.

The chain is built from TRBV4-1 and TRBJ1-1; 7 positions match TRBD1. V gave up 3 bases and J gave up 0 bases; unmatched junction bases: 1. CDR1 is MGHRA, CDR2 YSYEKL, per germline. The CDR3 is 14 amino acids. The CDR3 coding sequence is TGCGCCAGCAGCCAGGGACAGCTGAACACTGAAGCTTTCTTT. Translated, it gives CASSQGQLNTEAFF.

The rearrangement uses TRBV20-1 and TRBJ1-2; tentative D call: TRBD1 (5 bases). The length of the CDR3 is 15 residues. Germline V lookup: CDR1 DFQATT, CDR2 SNEGSKA (reference sequence). The ends were cut back, 3 bases at V and 0 bases at J, with 14 bases in the middle. The CDR3 is CSASMGTGANYGYTF. The CDR3 coding sequence is TGCAGTGCTAGTATGGGGACCGGCGCTAACTATGGCTACACCTTC.

The chain combines TRBV19 with TRBJ1-5; a possible D gene is TRBD1 (5 bases). V lost 1 base and J 0 bases, leaving 13 bases between the germline ends. This CDR3 has 17 amino acids. Germline V gene sequence: CDR1 LNHDA, CDR2 SQIVND (reference sequence). The DNA for the CDR3 is TGTGCCAGTAGTATAGGGTACAGGTCAAATAGCAATCAGCCCCAGCATTTT. Translating it yields CASSIGYRSNSNQPQHF.

The V gene is TRBV5-1, the J gene TRBJ2-3; the D call may be TRBD1 or TRBD2 (5 bases each). The V gene lost 1 base and the J gene lost 4 bases, with 10 bases spanning the gap. The CDR3 loop spans 14 amino acids. Per the germline V gene, CDR1 is SGHRS and CDR2 is YFSETQ. The CDR3 DNA sequence: TGCGCCAGCAGCTTGAGGCAGGGAGCAGATACGCAGTATTTT. It codes for CASSLRQGADTQYF.

This chain connects TRBV7-9 to TRBJ1-6, with 8 bases matching TRBD1. The CDR3 spans 14 residues. With V trimmed by 6 bases and J by 9 bases, 7 bases remained unmatched. The germline V gene encodes CDR1 SEHNR and CDR2 FQNEAQ (reference sequence). DNA of the CDR3: TGTGCCAGCAGTTATGGACAGGGCGGTTCACCCCTCCACTTT. Translating gives CASSYGQGGSPLHF.

The rearrangement uses TRBV14 and TRBJ2-3; the D gene is possibly TRBD2 (5 bases). From germline, CDR1 is SGHDN and CDR2 FVKESK. V gave up 2 bases and J gave up 3 bases, with 6 bases separating them. The CDR3 runs to 13 residues. CDR3 sequence (DNA): TGTGCCAGCAGCCAACTAGCTACAGATACGCAGTATTTT. This encodes CASSQLATDTQYF.

This clone came up a few times. J is TRBJ1-4 and V is TRBV9; possible D gene TRBD1, 6 bases. CDR1 is SGDLS and CDR2 is YYNGEE in the germline V gene. There are 16 residues in the CDR3. V gave up 3 bases and J gave up 7 bases, with 19 bases separating them. CDR3 residues: CASSASHQPGAEKLFF. DNA of the CDR3: TGTGCCAGCAGCGCCTCCCACCAGCCAGGGGCTGAAAAACTGTTTTTT.

The chain couples TRBV19 to TRBJ2-1, with 7 bases matching TRBD2. J lost 1 base, V lost 5 bases, and 5 bases had no gene match. The V gene's germline CDR1 is LNHDA and CDR2 SQIVND (reference sequence). The CDR3 extends over 15 amino acids. The CDR3: CASSGRGVSYNEQFF. CDR3 sequence (DNA): TGTGCCAGTAGTGGTCGGGGGGTATCCTACAATGAGCAGTTCTTC.

The chain couples TRBV18 to TRBJ2-2; D may be TRBD2 (6 bases). The CDR3 length is 16 residues. Between the trimmed V and J ends, which lost 3 bases and 0 bases, there was a span of 11 bases. Germline-derived CDR1 and CDR2 are KGHSH and LQKENI. This CDR3 is CASSPRLATNTGELFF. For the CDR3, the DNA is TGTGCCAGCTCACCGCGTCTAGCGACGAACACCGGGGAGCTGTTTTTT.

Note on this clone: The same CDR3 is also encoded by other DNA sequences in this sample. This sequence joins TRBV5-1 and TRBJ2-7; 10 bases agree with TRBD1. The length of the CDR3 is 15 residues. Germline assignment: CDR1 SGHRS and CDR2 YFSETQ. V was clipped by 0 bases and J by 1 base; unmatched bases: 1. The CDR3 region is CASSLGTGGSYEQYF. For the CDR3, the DNA is TGCGCCAGCAGCTTGGGGACAGGGGGTTCCTACGAGCAGTACTTC.

The CDR3 loop reads CASSLGALLAGHGYTF. The DNA of the CDR3 is TGTGCCAGCAGCTTAGGGGCTTTATTGGCAGGGCATGGCTACACCTTC. V usage is TRBV7-6 and J usage is TRBJ1-2; tentatively, D is TRBD1 (5 bases). V lost 1 base to trimming and J lost 6 bases, with 18 bases between them. The CDR3 loop spans 16 amino acids. Germline CDR1 SGHVS, CDR2 FNYEAQ. The complete variable domain, with remaining parts taken from reference TRBV7-6 and TRBJ1-2, reads GAGVSQSPRYKVTKRGQDVALRCDPISGHVSLYWYRQALGQGPEFLTYFNYEAQQDKSGLPNDRFSAERPEGSISTLTIQRTEQRDSAMYRCASSLGALLAGHGYTFGSGTRLTVV.

The gene calls are TRBV28 and TRBJ2-5; TRBD1 agrees at 8 bases. The CDR3 spans 15 residues. Trimming took 6 bases from V and 3 from J; bases not matched to a gene: 9. Looked up from germline, CDR1 is MDHEN and CDR2 is SYDVKM. The CDR3 DNA reads TGTGCCAGCAGGAAAAACAGGGGGGAAAAAGAGACCCAGTACTTC. Encoded protein: CASRKNRGEKETQYF.